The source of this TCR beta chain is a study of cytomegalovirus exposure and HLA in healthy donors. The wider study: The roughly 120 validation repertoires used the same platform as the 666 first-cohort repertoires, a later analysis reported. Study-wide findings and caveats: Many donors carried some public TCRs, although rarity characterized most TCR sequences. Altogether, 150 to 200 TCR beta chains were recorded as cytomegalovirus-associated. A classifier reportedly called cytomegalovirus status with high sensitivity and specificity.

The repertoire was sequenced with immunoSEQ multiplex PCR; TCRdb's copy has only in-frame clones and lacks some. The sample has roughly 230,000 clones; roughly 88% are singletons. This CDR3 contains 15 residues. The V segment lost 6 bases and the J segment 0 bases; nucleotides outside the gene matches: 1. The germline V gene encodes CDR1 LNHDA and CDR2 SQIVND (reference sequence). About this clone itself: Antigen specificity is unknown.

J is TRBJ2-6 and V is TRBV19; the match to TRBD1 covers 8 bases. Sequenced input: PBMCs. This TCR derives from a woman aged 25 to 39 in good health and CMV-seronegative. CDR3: CASRTGDSGANVLTF. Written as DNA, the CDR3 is TGTGCCAGTAGGACAGGGGACTCTGGGGCCAACGTCCTGACTTTC.